A selection of T cell receptor beta chains follows, all from one sample in a study of T cell responses to AZD1222 COVID-19 vaccine. The repertoire was sequenced with immunoSEQ multiplex PCR; TCRdb's copy has only in-frame clones and lacks some. Here the sample spans 25,000 or so clones, around 87% being singletons. The sequencing here drew on peripheral blood, taken 28 days after the second AZD1222 dose. Receptors were obtained from an adult who received the AZD1222 COVID-19 vaccine. CDR3s include the opening cysteine and the closing phenylalanine or tryptophan. A D gene is named only where the DNA matches it firmly. Clone size is stated in some rows and not others, as once, few, many or a class when expanded.

TRBV6-1	.	few	TRBJ2-3	CASSDTDTQYF	TGTGCCAGCAGTGATACAGATACGCAGTATTTT
TRBV14	.	.	TRBJ1-1	CASSQGVVNTEAFF	TGTGCCAGCAGCCAAGGGGTAGTGAACACTGAAGCTTTCTTT
TRBV3-1/TRBV3-2	.	once	TRBJ2-5	CASSQSTVQETQYF	TGTGCCAGCAGCCAGTCGACAGTTCAAGAGACCCAGTACTTC
TRBV16	.	.	TRBJ1-1	CASSQSGGAGYTEAFF	TGTGCCAGCAGCCAATCGGGGGGGGCCGGGTACACTGAAGCTTTCTTT
TRBV7-9	TRBD2	.	TRBJ2-3	CASSLGTSGGNTDTQYF	TGTGCCAGCAGCTTAGGTACTAGCGGGGGCAACACAGATACGCAGTATTTT
TRBV7-9	TRBD1	.	TRBJ2-7	CASSPPTGAYEQYF	TGTGCCAGCAGCCCCCCCACAGGGGCCTACGAGCAGTACTTC
TRBV25-1	.	.	TRBJ1-1	CASSEKMGGGRLGTEAFF	TGTGCCAGCAGTGAAAAAATGGGGGGAGGCCGGTTGGGTACTGAAGCTTTCTTT
TRBV25-1	.	.	TRBJ1-6	CASSPVGGPGNSPLHF	TGTGCCAGCAGTCCCGTCGGGGGCCCGGGTAATTCACCCCTCCACTTT
TRBV7-2	TRBD2	.	TRBJ2-3	CASSWGSTSSTDTQYF	TGTGCCAGCAGCTGGGGGTCGACTAGCTCCACAGATACGCAGTATTTT
TRBV5-1	.	.	TRBJ2-5	CASSLAGDWETQYF	TGCGCCAGCAGCTTGGCTGGGGATTGGGAGACCCAGTACTTC
TRBV18	TRBD1	.	TRBJ2-2	CASSPMGTENTGELFF	TGTGCCAGCTCACCAATGGGGACAGAGAACACCGGGGAGCTGTTTTTT
TRBV5-5	.	few	TRBJ1-6	CASSFGVGNSPLHF	TGTGCCAGCAGCTTTGGGGTGGGTAATTCACCCCTCCACTTT
TRBV4-1	.	.	TRBJ1-4	CASSQILGEKLFF	TGCGCCAGCAGCCAAATCCTCGGTGAAAAACTGTTTTTT
TRBV19	.	.	TRBJ2-5	CASSPAVGWETQYF	TGTGCCAGTAGCCCCGCGGTAGGGTGGGAGACCCAGTACTTC
TRBV6-2/TRBV6-3	TRBD2	.	TRBJ2-7	CASSYPSKTSGFTYEQYF	TGTGCCAGCAGTTACCCCTCCAAAACTAGCGGGTTTACCTACGAGCAGTACTTC
TRBV11-1	.	once	TRBJ1-2	CASSSGGGYTF	TGTGCCAGCAGCTCGGGTGGAGGCTACACCTTC
TRBV27	TRBD2	few	TRBJ2-7	CASSFTSGGVEQYF	TGTGCCAGCAGTTTCACTAGCGGGGGAGTAGAGCAGTACTTC
TRBV5-1	TRBD2	.	TRBJ2-1	CASSLEGTSGSYNEQFF	TGCGCCAGCAGCTTGGAAGGGACTAGCGGGAGCTACAATGAGCAGTTCTTC
TRBV29-1	TRBD2	.	TRBJ2-7	CSVELSGSYEQYF	TGCAGCGTTGAATTGAGCGGGAGCTACGAGCAGTACTTC
TRBV9	TRBD2	.	TRBJ2-5	CASSEGTSGSGGETQYF	TGTGCCAGCAGCGAGGGAACTAGCGGGAGTGGCGGGGAGACCCAGTACTTC
TRBV4-1	TRBD1	.	TRBJ2-5	CASSHPDREETQYF	TGCGCCAGCAGCCACCCGGACAGGGAAGAGACCCAGTACTTC
TRBV2	.	.	TRBJ1-2	CASSVLDSGLYGYTF	TGTGCCAGCAGTGTTCTGGACAGCGGGCTCTATGGCTACACCTTC
TRBV30	.	.	TRBJ1-6	CAWRWGETPLHF	TGTGCCTGGAGGTGGGGGGAGACACCCCTCCACTTT
TRBV5-1	TRBD1	.	TRBJ1-6	CASRRGTGYSPLHF	TGCGCCAGCAGACGAGGGACAGGGTATTCACCCCTCCACTTT
TRBV2	TRBD2	.	TRBJ2-2	CASRAGGSSIGELFF	TGTGCCAGCAGGGCGGGCGGGAGTTCAATCGGGGAGCTGTTTTTT
TRBV5-8	.	.	TRBJ2-1	CASSLGGREWYNEQFF	TGTGCCAGCAGCTTGGGGGGCAGGGAATGGTACAATGAGCAGTTCTTC
TRBV11-1	.	once	TRBJ1-1	CASTNMFMNTEAFF	TGTGCCAGCACCAACATGTTTATGAACACTGAAGCTTTCTTT
TRBV19	.	.	TRBJ1-5	CASSMRSVGNQPQHF	TGTGCCAGTAGTATGCGGTCCGTCGGCAATCAGCCCCAGCATTTT
TRBV28	TRBD1	.	TRBJ2-5	CASSPGTGGAGETQYF	TGTGCCAGCAGCCCCGGGACAGGGGGCGCGGGGGAGACCCAGTACTTC
TRBV5-1	.	.	TRBJ2-3	CASSLPRGTDTQYF	TGCGCCAGCTCCCTTCCGAGGGGTACAGATACGCAGTATTTT